Listed below are T cell receptor beta chains from one sample, sequenced in a study of CD4 T cells in relation to SARS-CoV-2 and coronaviruses. Using immunoSEQ multiplex PCR, the repertoire was profiled, and TCRdb retains in-frame clones only, with some absent. There are about 12,000 clones in the sample; 65% to 70% occur only once, and roughly 7.8% lies in the top ten. Their specific antigens are unknown. The sample taken for sequencing was CD4+ T cells from PBMCs, cultured in vitro. The source is a human donor in good health. The CDR3 runs from the conserved cysteine through the conserved F or W. D genes are given only for firm matches. Rows give clone size only sometimes, using once, few, many, or a class for an expanded clone.

J gene,D gene,CDR3 length,V gene,clone size,CDR3 protein,CDR3 DNA
TRBJ1-5,.,13,TRBV5-5,few,CASSLAVNQPQHF,TGTGCCAGCAGCTTGGCAGTCAATCAGCCCCAGCATTTT
TRBJ1-2,TRBD1,15,TRBV9,.,CASSVTDRDRQGYTF,TGTGCCAGCAGCGTCACTGACCGGGACAGACAGGGCTACACCTTC
TRBJ2-7,.,16,TRBV2,.,CASSDIPASLSYEQYF,TGTGCCAGCAGTGACATTCCGGCTTCGCTCTCCTACGAGCAGTACTTC
TRBJ2-6,TRBD1,18,TRBV3-1/TRBV3-2,.,CASSQWGQGDSGANVLTF,TGTGCCAGCAGCCAATGGGGACAGGGGGACTCTGGGGCCAACGTCCTGACTTTC
TRBJ1-6,.,13,TRBV2,medium-sized,CASSDGVPSPLHF,TGTGCCAGCAGTGACGGAGTGCCTTCACCCCTCCACTTT
TRBJ2-1,.,12,TRBV30,.,CAWSVPGDEQFF,TGTGCCTGGAGTGTACCAGGTGATGAGCAGTTCTTC
TRBJ1-4,.,15,TRBV4-1,.,CASSQPGQTNEKLFF,TGCGCCAGCAGCCAACCGGGACAAACTAATGAAAAACTGTTTTTT
TRBJ2-4,.,14,TRBV18,.,CASSPPNDENIQYF,TGTGCCAGCTCACCACCGAATGATGAAAACATTCAGTACTTC
TRBJ2-1,.,14,TRBV19,.,CASRVRDGYNEQFF,TGTGCCAGTAGGGTCCGGGACGGATACAATGAGCAGTTCTTC
TRBJ1-1,.,14,TRBV2,.,CASSVGITGTEAFF,TGTGCCAGCAGTGTAGGGATCACCGGGACTGAAGCTTTCTTT
TRBJ1-2,.,17,TRBV5-6,once,CASSLWSSEQDTAGYTF,TGTGCCAGCAGCTTGTGGTCGTCGGAACAAGACACGGCCGGCTACACCTTC
TRBJ2-1,TRBD2,17,TRBV9,.,CASSVVTRTSGYNEQFF,TGTGCCAGCAGCGTAGTAACTCGGACTAGCGGCTACAATGAGCAGTTCTTC
TRBJ2-7,TRBD2,19,TRBV11-2,.,CASSSIPRGTTTSWYEQYF,TGTGCCAGCAGCTCAATCCCCCGGGGGACGACGACTAGCTGGTACGAGCAGTACTTC
TRBJ2-7,.,15,TRBV6-1,.,CASSETRVTSYEQYF,TGTGCCAGCAGTGAAACCAGGGTTACCTCCTACGAGCAGTACTTC
TRBJ2-7,.,14,TRBV6-5,.,CASTSARTTYEQYF,TGTGCCAGCACCTCGGCGAGGACTACCTACGAGCAGTACTTC
TRBJ2-5,.,15,TRBV6-1,.,CASSDRGQAGETQYF,TGTGCCAGCAGTGACAGAGGACAGGCGGGGGAGACCCAGTACTTC
TRBJ2-3,.,13,TRBV12-3/TRBV12-4,few,CASSSVGTDTQYF,TGTGCCAGCAGTTCGGTGGGCACAGATACGCAGTATTTT
TRBJ2-1,TRBD2,14,TRBV2,.,CASSDGGRAHEQFF,TGTGCCAGCAGTGATGGCGGGAGGGCCCATGAGCAGTTCTTC
TRBJ2-3,TRBD2,15,TRBV28,.,CASSLRSGRTDTQYF,TGTGCCAGCAGTTTACGGAGCGGGAGGACAGATACGCAGTATTTT
TRBJ1-6,TRBD1,14,TRBV30,.,CAWRRDRGYSPLHF,TGTGCCTGGAGGAGGGACAGGGGATATTCACCCCTCCACTTT
TRBJ2-3,TRBD2,20,TRBV19,.,CASSISKQPTSGRSTDTQYF,TGTGCCAGTAGTATCAGCAAACAACCGACTAGCGGGAGAAGCACAGATACGCAGTATTTT
TRBJ2-3,.,15,TRBV5-4,.,CASSPPPGKTDTQYF,TGTGCCAGCAGCCCGCCCCCCGGGAAAACAGATACGCAGTATTTT
TRBJ2-4,.,17,TRBV7-9,few,CASSLDPADINKNIQYF,TGTGCCAGCAGCTTAGACCCGGCGGATATCAACAAAAACATTCAGTACTTC
TRBJ2-6,TRBD1,20,TRBV4-2,.,CASSQEFTQGAPSGANVLTF,TGTGCCAGCAGCCAAGAGTTTACACAGGGGGCCCCCTCTGGGGCCAACGTCCTGACTTTC
TRBJ2-5,.,14,TRBV14,.,CASSQVPIVETQYF,TGTGCCAGCAGCCAAGTTCCGATAGTAGAGACCCAGTACTTC
TRBJ1-6,TRBD1,15,TRBV9,once,CASSVGTGWNSPLHF,TGTGCCAGCAGCGTCGGGACAGGGTGGAATTCACCCCTCCACTTT
TRBJ1-1,.,12,TRBV30,once,CAWRSSNTEAFF,TGTGCCTGGAGGTCCAGCAACACTGAAGCTTTCTTT
TRBJ2-1,.,14,TRBV7-3,.,CASSLDRWGDEQFF,TGTGCCAGCAGCTTAGACAGGTGGGGGGATGAGCAGTTCTTC
TRBJ1-2,.,15,TRBV3-1/TRBV3-2,.,CASSPTRAGPYGYTF,TGTGCCAGCAGCCCAACGAGGGCAGGGCCCTATGGCTACACCTTC
TRBJ1-3,.,15,TRBV11-2,once,CASSLEGFSGNTIYF,TGTGCCAGCAGCTTAGAGGGGTTCTCTGGAAACACCATATATTTT
TRBJ2-3,.,14,TRBV7-3,.,CASSLAGSTDTQYF,TGTGCCAGCAGCTTAGCTGGAAGCACAGATACGCAGTATTTT
TRBJ1-3,.,16,TRBV19,.,CASSHRDNLSGNTIYF,TGTGCCAGTAGTCACCGGGACAATCTCTCTGGAAACACCATATATTTT
TRBJ2-7,.,13,TRBV19,.,CASSIGESYEQYF,TGTGCCAGTAGTATAGGGGAATCCTACGAGCAGTACTTC
TRBJ1-2,TRBD1,14,TRBV13,once,CASSLGPGQGGYTF,TGTGCCAGCAGCTTAGGTCCGGGACAGGGGGGCTACACCTTC
TRBJ1-4,.,15,TRBV9,.,CASSPGQTTNEKLFF,TGTGCCAGCAGCCCTGGACAGACAACTAATGAAAAACTGTTTTTT
TRBJ1-2,.,15,TRBV7-9,.,CASSLAAGANYGYTF,TGTGCCAGCAGCTTAGCGGCAGGGGCGAACTATGGCTACACCTTC